These T cell receptor beta chains were read from a single sample in a study of radiotherapy plus CTLA-4 blockade in lung cancer. This table comes from immunoSEQ multiplex PCR, and its TCRdb copy is limited to in-frame clones, with some not included. The repertoire holds around 99,000 clones, with 85% to 90% as singletons. The material was peripheral blood, obtained from a patient treated with radiotherapy plus ipilimumab. Receptor source: a human donor with non-small cell lung cancer that progressed on radiotherapy plus ipilimumab. The CDR3 runs from the conserved cysteine through the conserved F or W. A D gene is named only where the DNA matches it firmly. Some rows mark clone size as missing; the rest say once, few, many or name a class of expanded clone.

size,J,V,D,CDR3,DNA
once,TRBJ1-3,TRBV6-6,NA,CASTKYSGSSGNTIYF,TGTGCCAGCACAAAATACAGCGGCAGCTCTGGAAACACCATATATTTT
NA,TRBJ2-1,TRBV28,TRBD2,CASRGGSSRYNEQFF,TGTGCCAGCAGGGGCGGGAGTTCCAGATACAATGAGCAGTTCTTC
NA,TRBJ1-2,TRBV19,NA,CASTPRGKYGYTF,TGTGCCAGTACTCCCAGAGGGAAGTATGGCTACACCTTC
NA,TRBJ1-3,TRBV19,NA,CASRRSGPGNTIYF,TGTGCCAGTAGAAGGTCAGGGCCTGGAAACACCATATATTTT
NA,TRBJ2-7,TRBV5-8,NA,CASSLPGPGPYEQYF,TGTGCCAGCAGCTTGCCGGGGCCAGGGCCCTACGAGCAGTACTTC
NA,TRBJ1-5,TRBV6-6,NA,CASNELGQPQHF,TGTGCCAGCAACGAGTTAGGTCAGCCCCAGCATTTT
NA,TRBJ2-1,TRBV6-6,NA,CASSSLPGRNEQFF,TGTGCCAGCAGTAGCCTCCCGGGGCGTAATGAGCAGTTCTTC
NA,TRBJ1-4,TRBV5-4,NA,CASSLSGRGATNEKLFF,TGTGCCAGCAGCTTATCAGGAAGGGGGGCAACTAATGAAAAACTGTTTTTT
NA,TRBJ1-3,TRBV9,NA,CASSVRGDSGNTIYF,TGTGCCAGCAGCGTGCGCGGAGACTCTGGAAACACCATATATTTT
once,TRBJ2-1,TRBV2,NA,CASGGGPSEQFF,TGTGCCAGCGGGGGGGGCCCGAGTGAGCAGTTCTTC
NA,TRBJ2-1,TRBV10-1,NA,CASSATGNYNEQFF,TGCGCCAGCAGTGCCACGGGAAACTACAATGAGCAGTTCTTC